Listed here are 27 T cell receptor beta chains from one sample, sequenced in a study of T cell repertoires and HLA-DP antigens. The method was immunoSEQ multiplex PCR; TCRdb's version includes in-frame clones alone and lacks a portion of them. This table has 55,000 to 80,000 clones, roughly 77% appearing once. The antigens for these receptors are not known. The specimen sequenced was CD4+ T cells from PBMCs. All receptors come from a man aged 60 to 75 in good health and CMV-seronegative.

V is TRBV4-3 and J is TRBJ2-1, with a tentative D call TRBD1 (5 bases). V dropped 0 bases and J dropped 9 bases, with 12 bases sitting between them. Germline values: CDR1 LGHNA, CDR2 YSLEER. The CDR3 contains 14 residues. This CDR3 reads CASSQDTGGGEQFF. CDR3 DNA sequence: TGCGCCAGCAGCCAAGATACAGGTGGCGGTGAGCAGTTCTTC.

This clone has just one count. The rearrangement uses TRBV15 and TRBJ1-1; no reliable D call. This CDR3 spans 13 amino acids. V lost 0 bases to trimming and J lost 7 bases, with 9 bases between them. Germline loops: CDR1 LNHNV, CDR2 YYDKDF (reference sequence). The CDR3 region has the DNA TGTGCCACCAGCAGAGATGGGGTCCTTGAAGCTTTCTTT. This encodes CATSRDGVLEAFF.

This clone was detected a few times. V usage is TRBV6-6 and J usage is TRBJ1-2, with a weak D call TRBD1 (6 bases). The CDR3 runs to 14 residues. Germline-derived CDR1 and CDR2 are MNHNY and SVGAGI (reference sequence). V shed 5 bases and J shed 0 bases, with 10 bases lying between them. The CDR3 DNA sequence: TGTGCCAGCAGTAGGGACACCTCTAACTATGGCTACACCTTC. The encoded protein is CASSRDTSNYGYTF.

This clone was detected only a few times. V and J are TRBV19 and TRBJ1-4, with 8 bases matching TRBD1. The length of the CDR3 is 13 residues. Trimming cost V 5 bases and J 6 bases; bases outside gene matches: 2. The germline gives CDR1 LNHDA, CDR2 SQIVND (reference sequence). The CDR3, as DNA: TGTGCCAGTAGTTCACAGGGGGATGAAAAACTGTTTTTT. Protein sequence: CASSSQGDEKLFF. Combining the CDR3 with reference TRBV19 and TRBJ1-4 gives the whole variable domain DGGITQSPKYLFRKEGQNVTLSCEQNLNHDAMYWYRQDPGQGLRLIYYSQIVNDFQKGDIAEGYSVSREKKESFPLTVTSAQKNPTAFYLCASSSQGDEKLFFGSGTQLSVL.

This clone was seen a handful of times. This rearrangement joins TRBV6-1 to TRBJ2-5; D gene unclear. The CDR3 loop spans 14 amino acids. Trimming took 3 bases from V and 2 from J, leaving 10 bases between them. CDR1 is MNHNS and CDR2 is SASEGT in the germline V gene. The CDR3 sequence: CASSDTLDQETQYF. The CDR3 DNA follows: TGTGCCAGCAGTGATACGTTAGATCAAGAGACCCAGTACTTC.

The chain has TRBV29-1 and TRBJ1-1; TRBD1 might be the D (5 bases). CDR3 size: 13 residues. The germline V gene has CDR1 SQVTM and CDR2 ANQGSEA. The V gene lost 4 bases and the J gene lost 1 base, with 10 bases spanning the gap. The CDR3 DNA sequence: TGCAGCGTTGCAGGGTCCGGGAACACTGAAGCTTTCTTT. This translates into CSVAGSGNTEAFF.

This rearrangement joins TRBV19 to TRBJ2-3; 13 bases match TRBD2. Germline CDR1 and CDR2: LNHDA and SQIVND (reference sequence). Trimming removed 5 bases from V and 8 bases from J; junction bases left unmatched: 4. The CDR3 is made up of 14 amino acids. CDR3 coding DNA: TGTGCCAGTAGTCCAGGGACTAGCGGGGCTACGCAGTATTTT. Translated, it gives CASSPGTSGATQYF.

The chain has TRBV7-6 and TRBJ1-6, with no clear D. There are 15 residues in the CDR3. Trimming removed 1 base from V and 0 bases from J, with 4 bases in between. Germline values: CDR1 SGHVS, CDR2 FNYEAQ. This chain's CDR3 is CASSLEGSYNSPLHF. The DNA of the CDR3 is TGTGCCAGCAGCTTAGAAGGCTCCTATAATTCACCCCTCCACTTT.

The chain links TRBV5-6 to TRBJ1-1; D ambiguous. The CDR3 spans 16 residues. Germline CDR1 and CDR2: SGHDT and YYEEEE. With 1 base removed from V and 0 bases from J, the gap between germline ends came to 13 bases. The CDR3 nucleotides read TGTGCCAGCAGCTTGTCCTTGCGGCAGCTGAACACTGAAGCTTTCTTT. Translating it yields CASSLSLRQLNTEAFF. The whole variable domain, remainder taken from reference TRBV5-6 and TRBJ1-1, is DAGVTQSPTHLIKTRGQQVTLRCSPKSGHDTVSWYQQALGQGPQFIFQYYEEEERQRGNFPDRFSGHQFPNYSSELNVNALLLGDSALYLCASSLSLRQLNTEAFFGQGTRLTVV.

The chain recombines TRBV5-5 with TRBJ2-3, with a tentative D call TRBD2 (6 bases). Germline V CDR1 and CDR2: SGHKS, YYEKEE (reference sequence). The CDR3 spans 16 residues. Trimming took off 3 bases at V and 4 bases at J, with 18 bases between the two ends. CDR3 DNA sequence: TGTGCCAGCAGCTACCTAGGGAGGTGGGGCGCAGATACGCAGTATTTT. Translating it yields CASSYLGRWGADTQYF. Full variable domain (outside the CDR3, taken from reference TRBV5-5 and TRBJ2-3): DAGVTQSPTHLIKTRGQQVTLRCSPISGHKSVSWYQQVLGQGPQFIFQYYEKEERGRGNFPDRFSARQFPNYSSELNVNALLLGDSALYLCASSYLGRWGADTQYFGPGTRLTVL.

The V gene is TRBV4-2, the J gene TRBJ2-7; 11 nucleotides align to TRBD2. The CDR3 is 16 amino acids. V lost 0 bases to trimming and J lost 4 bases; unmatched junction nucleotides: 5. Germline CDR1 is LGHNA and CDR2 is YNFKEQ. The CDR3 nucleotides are TGTGCCAGCAGCCAAGATCTGGGACTAGCGGTATACGAGCAGTACGTC. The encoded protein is CASSQDLGLAVYEQYV.

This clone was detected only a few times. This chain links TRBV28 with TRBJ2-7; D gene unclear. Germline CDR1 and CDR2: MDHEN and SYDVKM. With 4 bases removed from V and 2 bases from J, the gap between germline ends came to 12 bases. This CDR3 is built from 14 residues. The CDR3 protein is CASSSPNPPYEQYF. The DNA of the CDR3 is TGTGCCAGCAGTTCCCCAAATCCCCCCTACGAGCAGTACTTC. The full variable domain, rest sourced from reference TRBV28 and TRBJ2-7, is DVKVTQSSRYLVKRTGEKVFLECVQDMDHENMFWYRQDPGLGLRLIYFSYDVKMKEKGDIPEGYSVSREKKERFSLILESASTNQTSMYLCASSSPNPPYEQYFGPGTRLTVT.

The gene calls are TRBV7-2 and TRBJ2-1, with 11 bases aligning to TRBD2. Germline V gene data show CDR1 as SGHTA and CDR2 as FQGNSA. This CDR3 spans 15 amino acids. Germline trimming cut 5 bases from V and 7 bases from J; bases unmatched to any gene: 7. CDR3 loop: CASSPTSGSGNEQFF. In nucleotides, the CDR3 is TGTGCCAGCAGCCCCACTAGCGGGAGCGGGAATGAGCAGTTCTTC.

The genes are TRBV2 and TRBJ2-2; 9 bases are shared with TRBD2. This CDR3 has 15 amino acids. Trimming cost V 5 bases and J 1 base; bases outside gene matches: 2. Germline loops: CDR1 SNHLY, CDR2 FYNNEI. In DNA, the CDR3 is TGTGCCAGCAGTACGACTAGCGGGAACACCGGGGAGCTGTTTTTT. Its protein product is CASSTTSGNTGELFF.

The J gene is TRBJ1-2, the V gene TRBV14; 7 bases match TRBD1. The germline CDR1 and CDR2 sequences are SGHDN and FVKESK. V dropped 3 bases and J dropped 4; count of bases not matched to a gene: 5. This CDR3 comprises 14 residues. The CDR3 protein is CASSHENRGYGYTF. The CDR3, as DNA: TGTGCCAGCAGCCACGAAAACAGGGGCTATGGCTACACCTTC. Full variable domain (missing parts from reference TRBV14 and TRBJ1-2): EAGVTQFPSHSVIEKGQTVTLRCDPISGHDNLYWYRRVMGKEIKFLLHFVKESKQDESGMPNNRFLAERTGGTYSTLKVQPAELEDSGVYFCASSHENRGYGYTFGSGTRLTVV.

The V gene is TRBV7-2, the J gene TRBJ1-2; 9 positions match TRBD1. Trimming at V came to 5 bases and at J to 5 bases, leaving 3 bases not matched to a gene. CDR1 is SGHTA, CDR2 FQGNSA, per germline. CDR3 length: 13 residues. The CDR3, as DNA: TGTGCCAGCAGCGCCGGGACAGGGTATGGCTACACCTTC. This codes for CASSAGTGYGYTF.

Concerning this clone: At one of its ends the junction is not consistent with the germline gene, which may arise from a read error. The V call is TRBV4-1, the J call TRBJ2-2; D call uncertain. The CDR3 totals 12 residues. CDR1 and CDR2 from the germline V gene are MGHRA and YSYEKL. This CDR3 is CASGQVFGELFF. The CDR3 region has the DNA TGCGCCAGCGGCCAAGTCTTCGGGGAGCTGTTTTTT.

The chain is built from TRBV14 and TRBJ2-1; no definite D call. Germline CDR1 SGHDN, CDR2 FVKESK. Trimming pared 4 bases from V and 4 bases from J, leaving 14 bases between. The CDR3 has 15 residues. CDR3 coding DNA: TGTGCCAGCAGCCCCTTTAATGATCGGTACAATGAGCAGTTCTTC. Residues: CASSPFNDRYNEQFF.

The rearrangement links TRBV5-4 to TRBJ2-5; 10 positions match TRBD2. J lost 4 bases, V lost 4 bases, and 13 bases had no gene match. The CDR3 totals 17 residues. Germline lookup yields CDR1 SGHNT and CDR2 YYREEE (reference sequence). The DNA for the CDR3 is TGTGCCAGCAGCGCACCGATAGCGGGAGGCCCCCGAGAGACCCAGTACTTC. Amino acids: CASSAPIAGGPRETQYF.

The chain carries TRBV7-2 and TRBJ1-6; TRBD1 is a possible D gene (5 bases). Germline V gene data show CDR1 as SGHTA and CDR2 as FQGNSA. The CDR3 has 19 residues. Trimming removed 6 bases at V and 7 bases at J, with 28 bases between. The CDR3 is CASRESGNLYGTANSPLHF. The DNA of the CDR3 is TGTGCCAGCAGGGAAAGTGGGAACTTGTACGGGACGGCGAATTCACCCCTCCACTTT.

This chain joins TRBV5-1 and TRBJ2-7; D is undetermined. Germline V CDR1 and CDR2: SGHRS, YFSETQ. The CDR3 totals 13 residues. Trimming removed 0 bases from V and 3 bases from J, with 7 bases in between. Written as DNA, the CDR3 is TGCGCCAGCAGCTTGGACAGCCGCTACGAGCAGTACTTC. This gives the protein CASSLDSRYEQYF.

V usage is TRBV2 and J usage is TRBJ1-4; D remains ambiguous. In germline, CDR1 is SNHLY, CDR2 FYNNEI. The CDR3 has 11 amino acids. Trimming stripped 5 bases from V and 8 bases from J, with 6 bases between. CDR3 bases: TGTGCCAGCAGTCTCAGGGAAAAACTGTTTTTT. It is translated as CASSLREKLFF.

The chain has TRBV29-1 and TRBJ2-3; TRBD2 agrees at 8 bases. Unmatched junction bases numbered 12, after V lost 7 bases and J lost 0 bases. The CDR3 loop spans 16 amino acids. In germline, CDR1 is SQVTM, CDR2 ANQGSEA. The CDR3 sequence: CSARGVAGYSTDTQYF. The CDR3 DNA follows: TGCAGCGCCCGAGGGGTAGCGGGGTATAGCACAGATACGCAGTATTTT.

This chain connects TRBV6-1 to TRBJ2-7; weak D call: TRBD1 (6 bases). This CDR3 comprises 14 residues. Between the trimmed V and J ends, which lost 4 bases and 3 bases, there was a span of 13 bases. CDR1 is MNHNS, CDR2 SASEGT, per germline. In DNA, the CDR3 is TGTGCCAGCAGTGTGGGGCAGGGGATCTACGAGCAGTACGTC. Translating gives CASSVGQGIYEQYV.

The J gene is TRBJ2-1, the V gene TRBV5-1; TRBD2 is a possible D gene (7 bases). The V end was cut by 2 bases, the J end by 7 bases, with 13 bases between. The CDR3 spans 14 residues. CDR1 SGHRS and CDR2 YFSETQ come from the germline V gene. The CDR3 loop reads CASSLGLGGNEQFF. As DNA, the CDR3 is TGCGCCAGCAGCTTAGGACTAGGGGGGAATGAGCAGTTCTTC.

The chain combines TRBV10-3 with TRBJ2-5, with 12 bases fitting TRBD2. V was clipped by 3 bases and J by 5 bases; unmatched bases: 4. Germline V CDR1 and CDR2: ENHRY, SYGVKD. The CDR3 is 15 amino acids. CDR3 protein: CAISDPGLAGETQYF. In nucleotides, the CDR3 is TGTGCCATCAGTGACCCCGGACTAGCGGGGGAGACCCAGTACTTC.

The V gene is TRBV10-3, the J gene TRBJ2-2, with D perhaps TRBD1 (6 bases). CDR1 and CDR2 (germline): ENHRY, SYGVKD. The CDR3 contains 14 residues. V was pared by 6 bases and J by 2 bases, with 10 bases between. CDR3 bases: TGTGCCATCAGCCCAGGGGCCAACACCGGGGAGCTGTTTTTT. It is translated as CAISPGANTGELFF.